This is a list of T cell receptor beta chains from one sample in a study of T-cell reconstitution after alpha-beta-depleted transplantation in children. Using its own MiXCR run on the PCR reads, TCRdb lists one record per CDR3 protein. Of about 78,000 distinct CDR3 sequences in the sample, roughly an eighth were seen once. Sample: PBMCs, mostly from graft donor cells, taken 180 days after TCRalphabeta/CD19-depleted stem cell transplant. These TCRs come from a male patient aged 2-9 years who had a stem cell transplant for acute lymphoblastic leukemia, so the T cells may come from the graft donor. The CDR3 runs from the conserved cysteine through the conserved F or W. The D gene is left open where the match is weak. Clone size is shown for a subset of rows, as once, few, many or a class of expanded clone.

- few TRBJ2-5 TRBV3-1 CASSQVQETQYF TGTGCCAGCAGCCAAGTCCAAGAGACCCAGTACTTC
- few TRBJ2-5 TRBV2 CASSEIGAAGTQYF TGTGCCAGCAGTGAGATCGGGGCCGCAGGGACCCAGTACTTC
- few TRBJ2-7 TRBV4-3 CASSQDRGTGYEQYF TGCGCCAGCAGCCAAGATCGGGGCACGGGCTACGAGCAGTACTTC
TRBD1 few TRBJ2-5 TRBV25-1 CASRTGGTQYF TGTGCCAGCCGGACAGGGGGGACCCAGTACTTC
TRBD1 - TRBJ2-7 TRBV27 CASSSRTGDPYEQYF TGTGCCAGCAGTTCCCGGACAGGGGACCCATACGAGCAGTACTTC
TRBD2 - TRBJ2-3 TRBV7-9 CASRSREGRTDTQYF TGTGCCAGCAGATCTCGGGAGGGCCGAACAGATACGCAGTATTTT
TRBD2 few TRBJ2-7 TRBV11-2 CASSLDPKTSGSSNEQYF TGTGCCAGCAGCTTAGATCCGAAGACTAGCGGGAGTAGTAACGAGCAGTACTTC
- - TRBJ2-3 TRBV5-1 CASSPLSPSVRLTDTQYF TGCGCCAGCAGCCCCTTATCTCCTAGCGTGAGGCTGACAGATACGCAGTATTTT
- few TRBJ2-3 TRBV6-2/TRBV6-3 CASRYARTPDTQYF TGTGCCAGCAGATACGCCAGGACGCCAGATACGCAGTATTTT
- few TRBJ1-4 TRBV18 CASSGPSEAEKLFF TGTGCCAGCTCAGGGCCGAGCGAGGCTGAAAAACTGTTTTTT
- - TRBJ2-1 TRBV28 CASGKGEQFF TGTGCCAGCGGAAAGGGGGAGCAGTTCTTC
- - TRBJ1-5 TRBV7-2 CASSLEAFRSNQPQHF TGTGCCAGCAGCTTAGAAGCATTTCGGAGCAATCAGCCCCAGCATTTT